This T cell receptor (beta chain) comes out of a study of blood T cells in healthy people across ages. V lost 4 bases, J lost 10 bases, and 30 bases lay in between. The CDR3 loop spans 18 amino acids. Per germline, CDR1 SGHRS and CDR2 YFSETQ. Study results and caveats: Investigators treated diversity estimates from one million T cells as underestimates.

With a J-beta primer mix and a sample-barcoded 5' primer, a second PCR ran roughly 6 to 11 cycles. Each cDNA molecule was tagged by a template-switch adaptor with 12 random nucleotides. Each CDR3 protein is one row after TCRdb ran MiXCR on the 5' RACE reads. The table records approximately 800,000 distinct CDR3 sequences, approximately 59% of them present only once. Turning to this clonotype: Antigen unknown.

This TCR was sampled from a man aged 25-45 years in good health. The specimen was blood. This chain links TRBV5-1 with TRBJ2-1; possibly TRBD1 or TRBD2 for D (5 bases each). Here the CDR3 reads CASSLTPGRQTGQQEQFF. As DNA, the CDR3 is TGCGCCAGCAGCCTCACCCCGGGGCGCCAGACTGGGCAACAGGAGCAGTTCTTC.